This is a list of T cell receptor beta chains from one sample in a study of identifying expanded T cells in peripheral blood. Produced via immunoSEQ multiplex PCR; TCRdb's table is partial and in-frame only. This sample yields around 120,000 clones, of which 70% to 90% are seen a single time; roughly 8% belongs to the top ten. The sequenced sample consisted of blood. The receptors derive from a person aged 18 to 75 in good health. CDR3s include the opening cysteine and the closing phenylalanine or tryptophan. Fields, in order: CDR3 protein, V gene.

cdr3_aa: CASSERLGQASYNEQFF
v_call: TRBV6-1

cdr3_aa: CASSFGDRSIYEQYF
v_call: TRBV11-3

cdr3_aa: CASRKQVSSSYNEQFF
v_call: TRBV6-6

cdr3_aa: CASSPKSYEQYF
v_call: TRBV7-9

cdr3_aa: CASHRGGLADTQYF
v_call: TRBV6-6

cdr3_aa: CAISDTSPNTGELFF
v_call: TRBV10-3

cdr3_aa: CASSTGQGEGYTF
v_call: TRBV19

cdr3_aa: CASGLVENTEAFF
v_call: TRBV12-5

cdr3_aa: CAISDLGTQYF
v_call: TRBV10-3

cdr3_aa: CASSYQSGHRNTEAFF
v_call: TRBV6-5

cdr3_aa: CSVPILALSYNEQFF
v_call: TRBV29-1

cdr3_aa: CSGSDEGSHEAFF
v_call: TRBV29-1

cdr3_aa: CASRSPGVRDTEAFF
v_call: TRBV28

cdr3_aa: CASRERQGGNTEAFF
v_call: TRBV2

cdr3_aa: CASSQDRVAAGGPSYNEQFF
v_call: TRBV14

cdr3_aa: CASSHSGAASGNTIYF
v_call: TRBV16

cdr3_aa: CASSYDPASEAFF
v_call: TRBV6-5

cdr3_aa: CASSLQGINEKLFF
v_call: TRBV6-6

cdr3_aa: CASSSLGTYGYTF
v_call: TRBV7-2

cdr3_aa: CATSWRPETQYF
v_call: TRBV5-4

cdr3_aa: CASSPRDRGDNEQFF
v_call: TRBV11-1

cdr3_aa: CASSQENSGYNEQFF
v_call: TRBV4-3

cdr3_aa: CASSETAEYEQYF
v_call: TRBV6-1